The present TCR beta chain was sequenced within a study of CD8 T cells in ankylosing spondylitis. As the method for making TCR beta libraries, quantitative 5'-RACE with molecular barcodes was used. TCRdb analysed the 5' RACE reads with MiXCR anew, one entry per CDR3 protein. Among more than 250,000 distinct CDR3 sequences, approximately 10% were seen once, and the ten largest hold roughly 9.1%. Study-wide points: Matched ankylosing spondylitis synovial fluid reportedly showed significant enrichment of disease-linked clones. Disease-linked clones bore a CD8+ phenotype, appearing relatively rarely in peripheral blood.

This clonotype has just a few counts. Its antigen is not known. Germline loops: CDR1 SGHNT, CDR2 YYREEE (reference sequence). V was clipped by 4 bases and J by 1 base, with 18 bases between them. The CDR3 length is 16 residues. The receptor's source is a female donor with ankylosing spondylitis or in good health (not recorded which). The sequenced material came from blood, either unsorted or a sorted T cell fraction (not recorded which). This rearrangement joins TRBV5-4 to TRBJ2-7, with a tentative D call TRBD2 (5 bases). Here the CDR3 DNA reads TGTGCCAGCAGCCCCGGAGCTAGCCCGGATTCCTACGAGCAGTACTTC. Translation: CASSPGASPDSYEQYF.